This passage covers 25 T cell receptor beta chains from one sample sequenced in a study of blood T cell repertoires in COVID-19. Assay used: immunoSEQ multiplex PCR; TCRdb lists only in-frame clones, some missing. The table lists roughly 400,000 clones, 88% of them singletons. Sequenced material: PBMCs or T cells enriched from blood (not recorded which). These receptors were collected from a woman aged 18-30 years who had been exposed to COVID-19.

The chain joins TRBV19 to TRBJ2-7; 12 nucleotides agree with TRBD1. The ends lost 4 bases at V and 5 bases at J; junction bases unmatched: 6. Germline V gene sequence: CDR1 LNHDA, CDR2 SQIVND (reference sequence). The CDR3 consists of 15 residues. CDR3 nucleotides: TGTGCCAGTAGTACAACCGGGACAGGGGGCGACGAGCAGTACTTC. Residues: CASSTTGTGGDEQYF.

V usage is TRBV19 and J usage is TRBJ2-2; 9 positions match TRBD2. The CDR3 covers 15 residues. Trimming removed 10 bases from V and 4 bases from J; junction bases left unmatched: 10. Looked up from germline, CDR1 is LNHDA and CDR2 is SQIVND (reference sequence). Here the CDR3 DNA reads TGTGCCACCAACTACGGCGGGAGGGCCACCGGGGAGCTGTTTTTT. This sequence encodes CATNYGGRATGELFF.

The chain joins TRBV3-1 (or the pseudogene TRBV3-2) to TRBJ2-7; 7 bases are shared with TRBD2. The V gene's germline CDR1 is LGHDT and CDR2 YNNKEL (reference sequence). Trimming cost V 0 bases and J 0 bases; bases outside gene matches: 5. This CDR3 contains 16 residues. CDR3 sequence (DNA): TGTGCCAGCAGCCAAGACCTCGGGGGGATCTCCTACGAGCAGTACTTC. It translates to CASSQDLGGISYEQYF.

This chain links TRBV6-5 with TRBJ2-1; TRBD1 matches at 9 bases. Germline CDR1 reads MNHEY; CDR2 reads SVGAGI. The junction had 3 bases not matched to a gene; V was cut back by 8 bases and J by 7 bases. The CDR3 contains 12 residues. The CDR3 nucleotides are TGTGCCAGCGGGACAGGGTTGAATGAGCAGTTCTTC. Its protein product is CASGTGLNEQFF.

The chain couples TRBV29-1 to TRBJ1-2; 8 bases match TRBD1. The CDR3 loop spans 15 amino acids. Germline V gene lookup returns CDR1 SQVTM and CDR2 ANQGSEA. The ends lost 4 bases at V and 2 bases at J; junction bases unmatched: 9. The CDR3 protein is CSVAGTGLPNYGYTF. The CDR3 DNA is TGCAGCGTTGCGGGGACAGGCCTACCCAACTATGGCTACACCTTC.

The V gene is TRBV2, the J gene TRBJ1-2, with D possibly matching TRBD1 (5 bases). Trimming removed 3 bases at V and 2 bases at J, with 7 bases between. Germline assignment: CDR1 SNHLY and CDR2 FYNNEI. This CDR3 comprises 13 residues. CDR3 nucleotide sequence: TGTGCCAGCAGTGACGGGGGGAACTATGGCTACACCTTC. The encoded protein is CASSDGGNYGYTF.

The genes are TRBV2 and TRBJ2-5; TRBD2 matches 11 bases. The J segment lost 1 base and the V segment lost 2 bases, leaving 3 bases of the junction unmatched. Germline CDR1 and CDR2: SNHLY and FYNNEI. This CDR3 is built from 16 residues. The CDR3 sequence is CASSELAGGPQETQYF. DNA for the CDR3: TGTGCCAGCAGTGAACTAGCGGGGGGCCCCCAAGAGACCCAGTACTTC.

The CDR3 here is CASSLQAGGADTQYF. The CDR3 bases are TGTGCCAGCTCTCTCCAAGCGGGAGGTGCCGATACGCAGTATTTT. V and J are TRBV18 and TRBJ2-3; 9 nucleotides match TRBD2. The CDR3 is 15 residues long. V lost 6 bases and J lost 6; bases outside the gene matches: 10. The germline CDR1 and CDR2 sequences are KGHSH and LQKENI.

This chain uses TRBV9 with TRBJ2-3; 9 nucleotides match TRBD1. Trimming cost V 3 bases and J 3 bases; bases outside gene matches: 8. CDR1 is SGDLS and CDR2 is YYNGEE in the germline V gene. The CDR3 totals 16 residues. In DNA, the CDR3 is TGTGCCAGCAGCGAGGGCCTAGGACAGGGGACAGATACGCAGTATTTT. Its translation: CASSEGLGQGTDTQYF. Full variable domain (remainder filled in from reference TRBV9 and TRBJ2-3): DSGVTQTPKHLITATGQRVTLRCSPRSGDLSVYWYQQSLDQGLQFLIQYYNGEERAKGNILERFSAQQFPDLHSELNLSSLELGDSALYFCASSEGLGQGTDTQYFGPGTRLTVL.

The genes are TRBV15 and TRBJ2-1; TRBD2 is a possible D gene (5 bases). Trimming cost V 3 bases and J 5 bases, with 11 bases left between them. The CDR3 extends over 14 amino acids. Germline loops: CDR1 LNHNV, CDR2 YYDKDF (reference sequence). CDR3 DNA sequence: TGTGCCACCAGCAGTTCGCGAGGGAACAATGAGCAGTTCTTC. Its protein is CATSSSRGNNEQFF.

CDR3 nucleotides: TGTGCCAGCAGCTCAACAGGGGGCAATCAGCCCCAGCATTTT. As protein: CASSSTGGNQPQHF. The chain couples TRBV5-6 to TRBJ1-5; 7 bases map to TRBD1. The CDR3 covers 14 residues. Per germline, CDR1 SGHDT and CDR2 YYEEEE. J was trimmed by 2 bases and V by 3 bases; bases with no gene match: 2.

The V call is TRBV11-3, the J call TRBJ2-2; TRBD1 aligns across 8 bases. V shed 5 bases and J 4 bases; nucleotides not matched to a gene: 6. The CDR3 length is 15 residues. Germline-derived CDR1 and CDR2 are SGHNT and YENEEA. This chain's CDR3 is CASSQDRVGTGELFF. The CDR3, as DNA: TGTGCCAGCAGCCAGGACAGGGTGGGCACCGGGGAGCTGTTTTTT.

The CDR3 protein is CASSYSGQGHNEQFF. The CDR3 DNA is TGTGCCAGCAGTTACTCTGGACAGGGGCACAATGAGCAGTTCTTC. This chain links TRBV6-5 with TRBJ2-1, with 9 nucleotides matching TRBD1. V was clipped by 0 bases and J by 5 bases; unmatched bases: 2. The CDR3 sequence is 15 residues long. Germline CDR1 MNHEY, CDR2 SVGAGI.

CDR3 protein: CASRGPAGNTIYF. The CDR3 DNA is TGTGCCAGCAGGGGGCCCGCTGGAAACACCATATATTTT. J is TRBJ1-3 and V is TRBV28, with D possibly TRBD1 on 5 matching bases. The germline V gene has CDR1 MDHEN and CDR2 SYDVKM. Trimming stripped 6 bases from V and 2 bases from J, with 8 bases between. This CDR3 spans 13 amino acids.

This clone occurred a few times. The chain has TRBV6-5 and TRBJ1-2; 9 bases align to TRBD1. Germline V lookup: CDR1 MNHEY, CDR2 SVGAGI. This CDR3 region has 16 residues. V shed 4 bases and J 4 bases; nucleotides not matched to a gene: 10. Written as DNA, the CDR3 is TGTGCCAGCAGTTTGACCGGGACAGGGAAACTCTATGGCTACACCTTC. It translates to CASSLTGTGKLYGYTF.

This clone was recorded a few times. This chain's CDR3 is CASSLAGGFLEAFF. The CDR3 DNA is TGTGCCAGCAGCTTAGCTGGGGGGTTCCTTGAAGCTTTCTTT. The chain recombines TRBV7-9 with TRBJ1-1; TRBD1 is a possible D gene (5 bases). The CDR3 has 14 residues. Trimming pared 0 bases from V and 7 bases from J, leaving 12 bases between. Germline V CDR1 and CDR2: SEHNR, FQNEAQ (reference sequence). Complete variable domain (other parts from reference TRBV7-9 and TRBJ1-1): DTGVSQNPRHKITKRGQNVTFRCDPISEHNRLYWYRQTLGQGPEFLTYFQNEAQLEKSRLLSDRFSAERPKGSFSTLEIQRTEQGDSAMYLCASSLAGGFLEAFFGQGTRLTVV.

Concerning this clone itself: The junction and the germline gene differ at one end; a read error may be behind it. The chain is built from TRBV28 and TRBJ1-5, with 7 bases that match TRBD1. The germline V gene has CDR1 MDHEN and CDR2 SYDVKM. The CDR3 is 11 amino acids. In nucleotides, the CDR3 is TGTGCCAGCGGGCTGATAGGGGGCCAGGATTTT. Translation: CASGLIGGQDF.

The genes are TRBV7-8 and TRBJ1-5, with 10 bases matching TRBD1. Unmatched junction bases numbered 6, after V lost 5 bases and J lost 5 bases. The CDR3 runs 15 residues. CDR1 is SGHVS, CDR2 FQNEAQ, per germline. The CDR3: CASSLRTGGYQPQHF. Here the CDR3 DNA reads TGTGCCAGCAGCCTCCGGACAGGGGGTTATCAGCCCCAGCATTTT.

V and J are TRBV18 and TRBJ2-3, with 8 bases matching TRBD1. This CDR3 spans 16 amino acids. Germline V gene data show CDR1 as KGHSH and CDR2 as LQKENI. Losses at the gene ends were 6 bases for V and 0 bases for J; bases not matched to a gene: 8. CDR3 sequence (DNA): TGTGCCAGCTCGTCGACCTGGACAGGGAGCACAGATACGCAGTATTTT. Translating it yields CASSSTWTGSTDTQYF.

The DNA for the CDR3 is TGTGCCAGCTCACAACGCGGGACTAGCGGGGGGGCCGCTGACGCAGATACGCAGTATTTT. Protein: CASSQRGTSGGAADADTQYF. The gene calls are TRBV18 and TRBJ2-3; 16 positions agree with TRBD2. Looked up from germline, CDR1 is KGHSH and CDR2 is LQKENI. The ends lost 4 bases at V and 4 bases at J; junction bases unmatched: 14. The CDR3 length is 20 residues.

This sequence joins TRBV4-1 and TRBJ1-2, with D hard to call. The CDR3 has 15 residues. The V end lost 2 bases, the J end lost 8 bases, and 18 bases lay between the germline ends. Germline assignment: CDR1 MGHRA and CDR2 YSYEKL. The CDR3, as DNA: TGCGCCAGCAGCCAACACGGGAGCACCCCAAAAGGCTACACCTTC. This gives the protein CASSQHGSTPKGYTF.

This clone appeared once. The chain recombines TRBV20-1 with TRBJ1-3; 9 bases line up with TRBD1. CDR1 is DFQATT and CDR2 is SNEGSKA in the germline V gene (reference sequence). The CDR3 spans 15 residues. V was clipped by 3 bases and J by 2 bases; unmatched bases: 5. The CDR3 sequence: CSASGQGYPGNTIYF. Here the CDR3 DNA reads TGCAGTGCTAGTGGACAGGGGTACCCTGGAAACACCATATATTTT.

In its sample, this clone was seen a few times. The chain uses TRBV28 and TRBJ1-5; 7 bases fit TRBD1. The CDR3 sequence is 15 residues long. Germline CDR1 reads MDHEN; CDR2 reads SYDVKM. V shed 3 bases, J shed 7 bases, and the junction held 9 bases outside the gene matches. The CDR3 reads CASSFRGGLGQPQHF. The CDR3 nucleotides are TGTGCCAGCAGTTTCAGAGGGGGCCTAGGACAGCCCCAGCATTTT.

The rearrangement joins TRBV29-1 to TRBJ2-3; D gene unclear. CDR1 and CDR2 (germline): SQVTM, ANQGSEA. The CDR3 has 14 residues. V lost 7 bases and J lost 0, with 14 bases in between. In DNA form, the CDR3 reads TGCAGCGACGGGTCGAAAACTAGCACAGATACGCAGTATTTT. Residues: CSDGSKTSTDTQYF.

In DNA, the CDR3 is TGTGCCAGCAGCTTGGTGACCAGCGGCTCCTACGAGCAGTACTTC. As protein: CASSLVTSGSYEQYF. J is TRBJ2-7 and V is TRBV11-2; D perhaps matches TRBD2 (5 bases). V shed 3 bases and J shed 0 bases, with 12 bases lying between them. The CDR3 totals 15 residues. The germline CDR1 and CDR2 sequences are SGHAT and FQNNGV.